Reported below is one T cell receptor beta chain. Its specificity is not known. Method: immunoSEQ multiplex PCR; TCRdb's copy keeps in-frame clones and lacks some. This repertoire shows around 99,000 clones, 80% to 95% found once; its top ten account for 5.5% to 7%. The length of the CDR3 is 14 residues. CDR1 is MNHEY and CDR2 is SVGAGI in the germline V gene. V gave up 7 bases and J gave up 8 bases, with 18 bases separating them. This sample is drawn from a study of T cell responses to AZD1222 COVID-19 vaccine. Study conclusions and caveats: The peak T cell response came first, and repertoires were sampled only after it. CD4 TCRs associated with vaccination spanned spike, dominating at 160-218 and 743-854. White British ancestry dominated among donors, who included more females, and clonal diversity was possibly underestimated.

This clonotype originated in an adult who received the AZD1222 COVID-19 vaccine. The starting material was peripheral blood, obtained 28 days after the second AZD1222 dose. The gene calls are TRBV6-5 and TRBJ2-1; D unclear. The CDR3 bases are TGTGCCAGCACCGTTGGGTTTTTTAGGGATGAGCAGTTCTTC. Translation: CASTVGFFRDEQFF.